Listed here is a single T cell receptor beta chain. Its antigen remains unknown. A single base separates this from a much larger clone, so it may be a read error. The record originates from a study of blood T cells in healthy people across ages. General observations from the study: The fall in TCR beta diversity per million T cells was roughly linear with age.

The use of a sample-barcoded 5' primer and a J-beta primer mix characterized a second PCR of roughly 7 to 11 cycles. Via MiXCR, TCRdb re-called the 5' RACE reads, giving one row per CDR3 protein. This table holds 780,000 or so distinct CDR3 sequences, roughly 50% found once. Peripheral blood was drawn, roughly 10 milliliters per donor. The study isolated at least 7 million PBMCs from each sample. The sequencing sample was made of blood. The sequence derives from an older man in good health.

CDR3 protein: CSTGQGAGYEQYF. Here the CDR3 DNA reads TGCAGCACTGGACAGGGGGCGGGCTACGAGCAGTACTTC. The chain joins TRBV29-1 to TRBJ2-7, with 11 bases matching TRBD1. The ends lost 8 bases at V and 3 bases at J; junction bases unmatched: 6. Germline V gene lookup returns CDR1 SQVTM and CDR2 ANQGSEA. The CDR3 runs to 13 residues.